This T cell receptor (beta chain) was identified during a study of OX40 agonist ivuxolimab in advanced cancers. Looking at the study overall: People in dose escalation had one of these cancers: hepatocellular carcinoma, melanoma, renal cell or head and neck cancer. A male proportion of approximately 80% was recorded, with mean age approximately 56 years and range roughly 20 to 85. General study findings and limits: CD4+ and CD8+ T cells in blood underwent clonal expansion by week 6 at 0.1 to 3.0 mg/kg. Among T cells, CD8+ cells averaged more expanded clones than CD4+ cells.

This clone appeared a few times. Its antigen is not identified. Sequencing was performed with immunoSEQ multiplex PCR; in TCRdb, only in-frame clones are kept and a portion is missing. The table lists about 55,000 clones, over 70% of them singletons, with around 4.5% in the top ten. This CDR3 is 16 amino acids long. Trimming shortened V by 4 bases and J by 9 bases, and 19 bases separated the two germline ends. Germline V gene data show CDR1 as MGHRA and CDR2 as YSYEKL. The specimen comprised CD4+ or CD8+ T cells sorted from blood, sampled in a trial of the OX40 agonist ivuxolimab. This chain connects TRBV4-1 to TRBJ1-6, with D perhaps TRBD1 (5 bases). The sequence was obtained from an adult with an advanced solid tumor such as melanoma, head and neck, liver or kidney cancer. The CDR3 bases are TGCGCCAGCAGCCGCGGCGGCAGGGAGATCGGTTCACCCCTCCACTTT. This sequence encodes CASSRGGREIGSPLHF.